Following are 19 T cell receptor beta chains from one sample sequenced in a study of cytomegalovirus exposure and HLA in healthy donors. This PCR relied on a set of 60 Vbeta primers and 13 Jbeta primers. Repertoires were generated with immunoSEQ multiplex PCR, while TCRdb's copy carries only in-frame clones and drops some. Of roughly 190,000 clones listed, about 80% are singletons. What was sequenced was PBMCs. These receptors were collected from a middle-aged man in good health and CMV-seropositive.

The rearrangement links TRBV13 to TRBJ2-3; D is perhaps TRBD1 (5 bases). This CDR3 contains 16 residues. CDR1 is PRHDT, CDR2 FYEKMQ, per germline (reference sequence). V shed 0 bases and J shed 0 bases, with 10 bases lying between them. The CDR3 region is CASSLGPGLSTDTQYF. CDR3 bases: TGTGCCAGCAGCTTAGGTCCAGGGTTAAGCACAGATACGCAGTATTTT.

This clone has more than one count but fewer than ten. The V and J genes are TRBV4-3 and TRBJ1-2; D call uncertain. Trimming removed 1 base at V and 5 bases at J, with 11 bases between. The CDR3 runs 14 residues. The germline V gene encodes CDR1 LGHNA and CDR2 YSLEER. The CDR3 here is CASSQAGRGYGYTF. Here the CDR3 DNA reads TGCGCCAGCAGCCAAGCCGGACGGGGATATGGCTACACCTTC.

This clone has only a few counts. This chain joins TRBV7-2 and TRBJ1-5; D is unclear. The germline gives CDR1 SGHTA, CDR2 FQGNSA. CDR3 size: 13 residues. Trimming stripped 2 bases from V and 4 bases from J, with 6 bases between. CDR3: CASSLHENQPQHF. The CDR3 region has the DNA TGTGCCAGCAGCTTACACGAGAATCAGCCCCAGCATTTT.

This chain links TRBV5-1 with TRBJ2-4; TRBD2 aligns across 8 bases. The J segment lost 3 bases and the V segment lost 2 bases, leaving 4 bases of the junction unmatched. The germline V gene encodes CDR1 SGHRS and CDR2 YFSETQ. The CDR3 is 15 residues long. The CDR3 nucleotides read TGCGCCAGCAGCTTCGGACTAGCAGACAAAAACATTCAGTACTTC. It is translated as CASSFGLADKNIQYF.

This clone was observed a few times. The rearrangement links TRBV13 to TRBJ2-5; TRBD2 matches at 9 bases. Germline CDR1 reads PRHDT; CDR2 reads FYEKMQ (reference sequence). The V gene end was trimmed by 7 bases and the J gene end by 5 bases; junction bases not matched to a gene: 11. CDR3 length: 15 residues. The DNA of the CDR3 is TGTGCCAGCATTCCGGGCGGGGGGGCCAGTGAGACCCAGTACTTC. It is translated as CASIPGGGASETQYF.

The rearrangement joins TRBV6-5 to TRBJ2-3; TRBD2 agrees at 7 bases. V lost 6 bases and J lost 2; bases outside the gene matches: 8. The CDR3 consists of 15 residues. Germline CDR1 MNHEY, CDR2 SVGAGI. CDR3 bases: TGTGCCAGCAGCTACGGGGAGGGGTTCACAGATACGCAGTATTTT. This translates into CASSYGEGFTDTQYF.

The rearrangement uses TRBV5-1 and TRBJ2-7; D uncertain. The germline CDR1 and CDR2 sequences are SGHRS and YFSETQ. The CDR3 has 13 residues. Trimming shortened V by 4 bases and J by 2 bases, and 10 bases separated the two germline ends. CDR3 sequence reads: CASSEDCTYEQYF. The CDR3 DNA is TGCGCCAGCAGCGAGGATTGCACCTACGAGCAGTACTTC.

CDR3 bases: TGTGCCAGTAGTATTGGCAGGGGGCTTACCTACGAGCAGTACTTC. Its translation is CASSIGRGLTYEQYF. The V gene is TRBV19, the J gene TRBJ2-7, with TRBD1 matching 8 bases. The trim removed 3 bases at V and 2 bases at J, leaving 6 bases unmatched. The germline gives CDR1 LNHDA, CDR2 SQIVND (reference sequence). This CDR3 has 15 residues.

CDR3 coding DNA: TGCGCCAGCAGCCAACCAGATGATGAAAAACTGTTTTTT. This translates into CASSQPDDEKLFF. This sequence joins TRBV4-1 and TRBJ1-4, with D uncertain. The length of the CDR3 is 13 residues. The germline V gene has CDR1 MGHRA and CDR2 YSYEKL. V was clipped by 2 bases and J by 6 bases, with 7 bases between them.

The CDR3 here is CSVRVGQGILNTEAFF. The CDR3 nucleotides are TGCAGCGTTAGGGTGGGACAGGGAATTTTGAACACTGAAGCTTTCTTT. This chain joins TRBV29-1 and TRBJ1-1, with TRBD1 identical over 9 bases. This CDR3 is built from 16 residues. V lost 5 bases and J lost 0; bases outside the gene matches: 10. The germline gives CDR1 SQVTM, CDR2 ANQGSEA.

This clone was recorded a few times. This rearrangement joins TRBV7-9 to TRBJ2-1; a possible D gene is TRBD2 (6 bases). Trimming stripped 2 bases from V and 2 bases from J, with 10 bases between. The CDR3 extends over 15 amino acids. CDR1 and CDR2 from the germline V gene are SEHNR and FQNEAQ (reference sequence). CDR3 coding DNA: TGTGCCAGCAGCTTAACGGGAGAGACCTACAATGAGCAGTTCTTC. It encodes CASSLTGETYNEQFF.

V gene TRBV4-3 combines with J gene TRBJ2-5, with D tentatively TRBD1 (6 bases). The germline V gene encodes CDR1 LGHNA and CDR2 YSLEER. The CDR3 consists of 15 residues. V gave up 4 bases and J gave up 5 bases, with 17 bases separating them. CDR3 bases: TGCGCCAGCAGCCCCAGGACAGCCGTCGTGGAGACCCAGTACTTC. It codes for CASSPRTAVVETQYF.

This rearrangement joins TRBV5-6 to TRBJ1-1, with 8 positions matching TRBD1. Per the germline V gene, CDR1 is SGHDT and CDR2 is YYEEEE. CDR3 size: 15 residues. V lost 5 bases to trimming and J lost 4 bases; unmatched junction nucleotides: 10. CDR3 amino acids: CASRYLRGRITEAFF. The DNA of the CDR3 is TGTGCCAGCAGGTACCTCAGGGGGCGCATCACTGAAGCTTTCTTT.

The J gene is TRBJ1-5, the V gene TRBV2; D is possibly TRBD1 (5 bases). Germline loops: CDR1 SNHLY, CDR2 FYNNEI. Trimming cost V 4 bases and J 9 bases, with 13 bases left between them. The CDR3 length is 13 residues. DNA for the CDR3: TGTGCCAGCAGTGCGACAGAACTCGGGCCCCAGCATTTT. Its protein product is CASSATELGPQHF.

This chain connects TRBV6-5 to TRBJ2-1, with D perhaps matching TRBD1 (5 bases). Trimming stripped 2 bases from V and 1 base from J, with 9 bases between. The CDR3 is 15 amino acids. Germline CDR1 and CDR2: MNHEY and SVGAGI. The CDR3 sequence is CASSYRAGSYNEQFF. The CDR3 DNA reads TGTGCCAGCAGTTACCGGGCAGGGTCCTACAATGAGCAGTTCTTC.

The chain couples TRBV7-2 to TRBJ1-5; 9 nucleotides agree with TRBD1. Germline V gene sequence: CDR1 SGHTA, CDR2 FQGNSA. The CDR3 is made up of 16 amino acids. V trimming: 5 bases; J trimming: 1 base; junction bases outside the gene matches: 6. For the CDR3, the DNA is TGTGCCAGCAGCGACACAGGGGGCGTGAGCAATCAGCCCCAGCATTTT. Its translation: CASSDTGGVSNQPQHF.

The genes are TRBV28 and TRBJ2-7; D gene ambiguous. V was trimmed by 3 bases and J by 6 bases, leaving 15 bases between them. The CDR3 length is 14 residues. CDR1 is MDHEN, CDR2 SYDVKM, per germline. DNA of the CDR3: TGTGCCAGCAGTTTGCCGAGACAAAACAGCGAGCAGTACTTC. It is translated as CASSLPRQNSEQYF.

In the case of this clone: One junction end does not reproduce the germline sequence, and a read error may be involved. The chain joins TRBV25-1 to TRBJ1-2; 9 bases align to TRBD1. The CDR3 loop spans 15 amino acids. Germline CDR1 is MGHDK and CDR2 is SYGVNS. The CDR3 sequence: CAGSEFTGGFGGYTF. The DNA of the CDR3 is TGTGCCGGCAGTGAATTTACAGGGGGCTTTGGTGGCTACACCTTC.

The chain has TRBV6-1 and TRBJ1-2; maybe TRBD1 (5 bases). CDR1 MNHNS and CDR2 SASEGT come from the germline V gene. The CDR3 has 15 residues. V gave up 3 bases and J gave up 1 base, with 12 bases separating them. The CDR3 bases are TGTGCCAGCAGTGATGTGAGGAGGGGTAACTATGGCTACACCTTC. Its protein is CASSDVRRGNYGYTF.